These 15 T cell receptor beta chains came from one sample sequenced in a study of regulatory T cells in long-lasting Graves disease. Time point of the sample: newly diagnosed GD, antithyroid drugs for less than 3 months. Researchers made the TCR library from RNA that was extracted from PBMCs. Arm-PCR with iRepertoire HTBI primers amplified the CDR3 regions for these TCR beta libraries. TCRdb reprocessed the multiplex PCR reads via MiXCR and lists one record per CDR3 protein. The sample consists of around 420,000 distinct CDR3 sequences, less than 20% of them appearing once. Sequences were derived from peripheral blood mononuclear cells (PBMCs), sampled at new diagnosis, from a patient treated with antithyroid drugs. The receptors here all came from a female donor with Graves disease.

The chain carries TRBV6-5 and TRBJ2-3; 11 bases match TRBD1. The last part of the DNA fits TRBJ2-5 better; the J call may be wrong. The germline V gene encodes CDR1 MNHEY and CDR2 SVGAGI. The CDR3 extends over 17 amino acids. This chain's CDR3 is CASSYSRGTGGTETQYF. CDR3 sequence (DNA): TGTGCCAGCAGTTACTCGAGGGGGACAGGGGGAACAGAGACCCAGTACTTC.

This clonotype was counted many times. The CDR3 region has the DNA TGTGCCAGCAGTGAAGGACAGAGCATGAACACTGAAGCTTTCTTT. It codes for CASSEGQSMNTEAFF. The chain employs TRBV2 and TRBJ1-1, with D tentatively TRBD1 (5 bases). Germline-derived CDR1 and CDR2 are SNHLY and FYNNEI. V was shortened by 1 base and J by 0 bases, with 9 bases between the two germline ends. The CDR3 totals 15 residues.

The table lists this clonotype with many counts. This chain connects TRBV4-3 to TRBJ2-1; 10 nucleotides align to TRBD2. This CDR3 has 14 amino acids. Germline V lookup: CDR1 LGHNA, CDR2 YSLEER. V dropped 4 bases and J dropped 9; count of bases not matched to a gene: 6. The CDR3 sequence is CASSRLAGVGEQFF. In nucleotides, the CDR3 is TGCGCCAGCAGCCGGCTAGCGGGAGTGGGTGAGCAGTTCTTC.

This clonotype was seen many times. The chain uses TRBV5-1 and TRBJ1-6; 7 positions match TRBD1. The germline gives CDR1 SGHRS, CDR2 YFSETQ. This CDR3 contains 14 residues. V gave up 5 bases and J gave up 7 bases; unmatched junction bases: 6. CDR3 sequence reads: CASRRGQRNSPLHF. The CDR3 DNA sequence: TGCGCCAGCAGAAGGGGACAGAGGAATTCACCCCTCCACTTT. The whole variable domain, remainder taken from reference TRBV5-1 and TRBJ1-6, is KAGVTQTPRYLIKTRGQQVTLSCSPISGHRSVSWYQQTPGQGLQFLFEYFSETQRNKGNFPGRFSGRQFSNSRSEMNVSTLELGDSALYLCASRRGQRNSPLHFGNGTRLTVT.

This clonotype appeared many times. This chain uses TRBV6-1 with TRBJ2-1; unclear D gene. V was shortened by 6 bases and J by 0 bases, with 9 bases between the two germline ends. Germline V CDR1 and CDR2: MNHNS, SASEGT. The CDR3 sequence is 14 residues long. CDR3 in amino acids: CASRQRSSYNEQFF. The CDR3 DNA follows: TGTGCCAGCAGGCAGCGATCCTCCTACAATGAGCAGTTCTTC.

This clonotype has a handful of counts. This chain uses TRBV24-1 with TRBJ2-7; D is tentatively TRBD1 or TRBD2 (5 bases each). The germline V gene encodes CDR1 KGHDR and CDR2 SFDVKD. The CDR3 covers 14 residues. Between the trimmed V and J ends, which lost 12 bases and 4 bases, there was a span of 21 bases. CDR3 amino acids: CAPPSRGEFYEQYF. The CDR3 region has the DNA TGTGCCCCACCCTCTAGAGGGGAATTTTACGAGCAGTACTTC.

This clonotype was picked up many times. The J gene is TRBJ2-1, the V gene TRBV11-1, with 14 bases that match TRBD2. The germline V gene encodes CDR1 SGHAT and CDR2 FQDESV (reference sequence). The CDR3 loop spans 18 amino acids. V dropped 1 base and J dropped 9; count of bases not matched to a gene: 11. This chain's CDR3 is CASSLGVSGLAGVGEQFF. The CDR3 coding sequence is TGTGCCAGCAGCTTAGGAGTCTCGGGACTAGCGGGAGTTGGTGAGCAGTTCTTC.

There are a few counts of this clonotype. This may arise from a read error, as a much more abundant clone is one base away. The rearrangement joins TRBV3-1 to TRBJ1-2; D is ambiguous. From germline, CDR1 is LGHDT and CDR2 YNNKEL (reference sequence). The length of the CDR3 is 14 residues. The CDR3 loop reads CAGSQDMRRSGYTF. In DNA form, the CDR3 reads TGTGCCGGCAGCCAAGATATGAGGAGGTCTGGCTACACCTTC.

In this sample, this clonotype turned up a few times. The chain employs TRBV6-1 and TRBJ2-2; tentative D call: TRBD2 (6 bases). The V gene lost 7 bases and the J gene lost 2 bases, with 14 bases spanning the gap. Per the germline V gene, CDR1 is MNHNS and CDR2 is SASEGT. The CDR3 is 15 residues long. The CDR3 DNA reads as TGTGCCAGCACCCCGTGGAGGGCCAACACCGGGGAGCTGTTTTTT. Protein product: CASTPWRANTGELFF.

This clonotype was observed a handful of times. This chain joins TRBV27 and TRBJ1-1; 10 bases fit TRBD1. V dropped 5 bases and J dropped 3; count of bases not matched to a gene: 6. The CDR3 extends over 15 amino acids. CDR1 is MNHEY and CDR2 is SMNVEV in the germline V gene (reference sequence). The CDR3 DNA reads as TGTGCCAGCAGTATAGACAGGGGGCTGTACACTGAAGCTTTCTTT. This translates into CASSIDRGLYTEAFF.

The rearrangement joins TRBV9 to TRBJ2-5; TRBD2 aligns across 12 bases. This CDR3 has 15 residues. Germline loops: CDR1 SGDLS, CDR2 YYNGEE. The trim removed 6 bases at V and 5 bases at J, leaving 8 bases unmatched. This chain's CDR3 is CASTTSGGSSETQYF. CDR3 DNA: TGTGCCAGCACCACTAGCGGGGGGTCTTCTGAGACCCAGTACTTC.

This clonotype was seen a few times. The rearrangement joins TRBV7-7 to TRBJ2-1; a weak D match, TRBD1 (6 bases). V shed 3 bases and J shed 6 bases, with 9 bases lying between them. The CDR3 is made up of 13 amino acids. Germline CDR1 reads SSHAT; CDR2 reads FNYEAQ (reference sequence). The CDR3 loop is CASSFIGGNEQFF. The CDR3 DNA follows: TGTGCCAGCAGCTTTATAGGGGGCAATGAGCAGTTCTTC. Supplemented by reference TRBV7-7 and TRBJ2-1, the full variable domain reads GAGVSQSPRYKVTKRGQDVTLRCDPISSHATLYWYQQALGQGPEFLTYFNYEAQPDKSGLPSDRFSAERPEGSISTLTIQRTEQRDSAMYRCASSFIGGNEQFFGPGTRLTVL.

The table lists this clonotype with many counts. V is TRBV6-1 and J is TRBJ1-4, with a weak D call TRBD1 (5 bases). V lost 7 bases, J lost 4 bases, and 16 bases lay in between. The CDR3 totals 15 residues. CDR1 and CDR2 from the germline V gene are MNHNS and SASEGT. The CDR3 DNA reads TGTGCCAGCAAGAATGGGGGGTCCCGTAATGAAAAACTGTTTTTT. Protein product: CASKNGGSRNEKLFF.

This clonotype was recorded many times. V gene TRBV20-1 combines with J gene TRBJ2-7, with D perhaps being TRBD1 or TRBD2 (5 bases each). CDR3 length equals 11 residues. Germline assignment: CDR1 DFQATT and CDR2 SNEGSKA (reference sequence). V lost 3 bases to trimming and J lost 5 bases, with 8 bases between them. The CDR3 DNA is TGCAGTGCTAGTAGGGACCACGAGCAGTACTTC. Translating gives CSASRDHEQYF.

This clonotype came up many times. The CDR3 is CASSFSLAGYQETQYF. CDR3 DNA sequence: TGTGCCAGCAGCTTTAGTCTAGCGGGGTACCAAGAGACCCAGTACTTC. The chain combines TRBV11-2 with TRBJ2-5; 9 nucleotides line up with TRBD2. Germline V gene sequence: CDR1 SGHAT, CDR2 FQNNGV. The CDR3 contains 16 residues. After removal of 3 bases from V and 0 bases from J, the junction contained 5 bases not matched to a gene.